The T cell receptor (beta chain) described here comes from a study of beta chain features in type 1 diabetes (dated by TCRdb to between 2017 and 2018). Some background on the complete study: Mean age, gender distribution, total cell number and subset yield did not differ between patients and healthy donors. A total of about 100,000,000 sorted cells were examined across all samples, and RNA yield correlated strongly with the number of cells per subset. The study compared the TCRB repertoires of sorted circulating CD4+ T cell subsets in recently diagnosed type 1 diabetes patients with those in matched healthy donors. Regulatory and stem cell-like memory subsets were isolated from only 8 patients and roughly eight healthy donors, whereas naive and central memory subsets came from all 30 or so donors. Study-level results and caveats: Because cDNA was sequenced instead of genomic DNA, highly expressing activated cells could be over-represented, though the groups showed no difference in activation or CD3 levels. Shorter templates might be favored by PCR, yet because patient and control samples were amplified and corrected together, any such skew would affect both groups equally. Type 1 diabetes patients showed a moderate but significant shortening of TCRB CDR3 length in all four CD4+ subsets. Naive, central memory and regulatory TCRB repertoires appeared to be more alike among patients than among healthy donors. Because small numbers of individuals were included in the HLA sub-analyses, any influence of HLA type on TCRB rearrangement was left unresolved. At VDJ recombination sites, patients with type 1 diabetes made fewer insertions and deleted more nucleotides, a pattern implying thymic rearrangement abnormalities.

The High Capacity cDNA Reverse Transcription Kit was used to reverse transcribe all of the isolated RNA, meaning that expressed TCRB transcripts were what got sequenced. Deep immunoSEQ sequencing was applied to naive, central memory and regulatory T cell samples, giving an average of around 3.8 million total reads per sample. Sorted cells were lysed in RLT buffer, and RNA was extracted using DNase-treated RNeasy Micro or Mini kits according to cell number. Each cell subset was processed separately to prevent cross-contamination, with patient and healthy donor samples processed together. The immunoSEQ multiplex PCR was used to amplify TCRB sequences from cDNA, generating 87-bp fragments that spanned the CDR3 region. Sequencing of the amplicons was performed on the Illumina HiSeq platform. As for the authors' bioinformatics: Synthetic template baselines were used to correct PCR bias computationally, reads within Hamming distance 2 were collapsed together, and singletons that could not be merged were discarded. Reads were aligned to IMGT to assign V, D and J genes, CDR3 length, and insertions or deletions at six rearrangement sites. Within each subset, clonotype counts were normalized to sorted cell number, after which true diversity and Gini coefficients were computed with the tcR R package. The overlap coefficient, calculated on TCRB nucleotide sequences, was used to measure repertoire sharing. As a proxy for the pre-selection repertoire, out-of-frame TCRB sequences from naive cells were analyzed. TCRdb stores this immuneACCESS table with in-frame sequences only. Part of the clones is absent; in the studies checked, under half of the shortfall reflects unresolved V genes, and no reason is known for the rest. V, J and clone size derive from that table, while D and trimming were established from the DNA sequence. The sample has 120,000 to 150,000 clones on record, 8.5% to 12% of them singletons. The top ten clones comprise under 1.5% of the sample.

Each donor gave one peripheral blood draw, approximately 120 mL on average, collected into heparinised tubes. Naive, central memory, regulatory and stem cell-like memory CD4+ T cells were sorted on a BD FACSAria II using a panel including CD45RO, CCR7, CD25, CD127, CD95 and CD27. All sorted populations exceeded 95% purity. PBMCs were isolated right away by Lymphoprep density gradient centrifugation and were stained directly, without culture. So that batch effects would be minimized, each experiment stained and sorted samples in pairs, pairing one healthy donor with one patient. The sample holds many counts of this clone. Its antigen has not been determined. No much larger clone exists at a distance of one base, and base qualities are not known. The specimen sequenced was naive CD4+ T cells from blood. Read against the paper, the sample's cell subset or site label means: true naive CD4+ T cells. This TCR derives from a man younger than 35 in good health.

The CDR3 loop reads CASSLDRGEQYF. The DNA reads TGTGCCAGCTCACTCGACAGGGGCGAGCAGTACTTC. The V and J genes are TRBV18 and TRBJ2-7; TRBD1 fits 8 bases in the junction. Compared with germline, V lacks 4 bases and J lacks 6 bases; bases without a gene match: 2. The germline V gene supplies CDR1 KGHSH and CDR2 LQKENI. The CDR3 holds 12 amino acids from the cysteine to the phenylalanine. Here the CDR3 DNA is all that survives: 36 bases in frame from base 1.